These 25 T cell receptor beta chains came from one sample sequenced in a study of OX40 agonist ivuxolimab in advanced cancers. Sequencing was performed with immunoSEQ multiplex PCR; in TCRdb, only in-frame clones are kept and a portion is missing. Altogether roughly 100,000 clones are present, about 96% being singletons, with the ten largest covering approximately 2%. The starting material was CD4+ or CD8+ T cells sorted from blood, obtained in a trial of the OX40 agonist ivuxolimab. All receptors derive from an adult with an advanced solid tumor such as melanoma, head and neck, liver or kidney cancer.

The chain is built from TRBV6-6 and TRBJ2-5; 8 bases are a match to TRBD1. This CDR3 has 14 amino acids. J was trimmed by 5 bases and V by 7 bases; bases with no gene match: 9. Germline CDR1 reads MNHNY; CDR2 reads SVGAGI (reference sequence). The DNA for the CDR3 is TGTGCCAGCAAAAACCCAGGGGGCCTGGAGACCCAGTACTTC. Its translation: CASKNPGGLETQYF.

This chain connects TRBV18 to TRBJ2-3; D is ambiguous. This CDR3 spans 13 amino acids. Germline lookup yields CDR1 KGHSH and CDR2 LQKENI. V dropped 8 bases and J dropped 0 bases, with 9 bases sitting between them. CDR3 loop: CASVPSSTDTQYF. As DNA, the CDR3 is TGTGCCAGCGTCCCGTCGAGCACAGATACGCAGTATTTT.

The chain couples TRBV27 to TRBJ2-7; D uncertain. The V gene's germline CDR1 is MNHEY and CDR2 SMNVEV (reference sequence). Trimming shortened V by 1 base and J by 4 bases, and 5 bases separated the two germline ends. The CDR3 is made up of 12 amino acids. The CDR3, as DNA: TGTGCCAGCAGTTTATATGGGTACGAGCAGTACTTC. It translates to CASSLYGYEQYF.

J is TRBJ1-1 and V is TRBV9; 9 positions match TRBD1. This CDR3 has 15 amino acids. Germline V gene sequence: CDR1 SGDLS, CDR2 YYNGEE. J was trimmed by 5 bases and V by 4 bases; bases with no gene match: 9. DNA for the CDR3: TGTGCCAGCAGCCCCGAGGGACAGGGCCGAACTGAAGCTTTCTTT. It translates to CASSPEGQGRTEAFF.

This chain uses TRBV9 with TRBJ2-7, with 7 bases aligning to TRBD1. V trimming: 4 bases; J trimming: 6 bases; junction bases outside the gene matches: 13. The CDR3 has 15 amino acids. CDR1 and CDR2 from the germline V gene are SGDLS and YYNGEE. CDR3 bases: TGTGCCAGCAGCCCGAGCGACAGGGCCGACATCGAGCAGTACTTC. It translates to CASSPSDRADIEQYF.

CDR3 sequence: CASREPWDRVLFGITF. The DNA for the CDR3 is TGTGCCAGCAGGGAACCGTGGGACAGGGTCCTCTTCGGTATCACCTTC. The chain recombines TRBV2 with TRBJ1-2, with TRBD1 matching 9 bases. V was clipped by 6 bases and J by 13 bases; unmatched bases: 21. Germline CDR1 is SNHLY and CDR2 is FYNNEI. The CDR3 consists of 16 residues.

The chain links TRBV5-1 to TRBJ2-2; D ambiguous. The V end lost 0 bases, the J end lost 1 base, and 4 bases lay between the germline ends. This CDR3 region has 14 residues. The germline CDR1 and CDR2 sequences are SGHRS and YFSETQ. The DNA for the CDR3 is TGCGCCAGCAGCTTGGACAGGAACACCGGGGAGCTGTTTTTT. Its translation: CASSLDRNTGELFF.

The chain has TRBV2 and TRBJ1-2, with D perhaps matching TRBD1 (5 bases). Germline CDR1 is SNHLY and CDR2 is FYNNEI. V was pared by 1 base and J by 4 bases, with 10 bases between. The CDR3 is 14 amino acids. CDR3 coding DNA: TGTGCCAGCAGTGAAGGGTTAGGGGCCTATGGCTACACCTTC. Amino acids: CASSEGLGAYGYTF.

The rearrangement joins TRBV2 to TRBJ1-1, with D tentatively TRBD1 (6 bases). This CDR3 spans 14 amino acids. The V end was cut by 3 bases, the J end by 5 bases, with 13 bases between. Per the germline V gene, CDR1 is SNHLY and CDR2 is FYNNEI. CDR3 region: CASSEGRGWTEAFF. The CDR3 nucleotides read TGTGCCAGCAGTGAGGGGAGGGGGTGGACTGAAGCTTTCTTT.

V is TRBV6-5 and J is TRBJ2-3; D gene unclear. Germline CDR1 MNHEY, CDR2 SVGAGI. The CDR3 runs to 15 residues. The V end was cut by 2 bases, the J end by 3 bases, with 12 bases between. This CDR3 reads CASSYGTLGTDTQYF. The DNA of the CDR3 is TGTGCCAGCAGTTACGGAACGCTGGGGACAGATACGCAGTATTTT.

Comments on this clone: The same CDR3 is also encoded by other DNA sequences in this sample. V usage is TRBV27 and J usage is TRBJ1-5; TRBD1 is a possible D gene (5 bases). In germline, CDR1 is MNHEY, CDR2 SMNVEV (reference sequence). V gave up 4 bases and J gave up 1 base, with 5 bases separating them. The CDR3 spans 13 residues. CDR3 protein: CASSWGSNQPQHF. CDR3 bases: TGTGCCAGCAGTTGGGGGAGCAATCAGCCCCAGCATTTT.

The chain links TRBV30 to TRBJ2-2; 8 positions match TRBD1. Per the germline V gene, CDR1 is GTSNPN and CDR2 is SVGIG (reference sequence). J lost 2 bases, V lost 8 bases, and 4 bases had no gene match. This CDR3 is built from 13 residues. In nucleotides, the CDR3 is TGTGCCCAGACAGGGGACAACACCGGGGAGCTGTTTTTT. Protein: CAQTGDNTGELFF.

DNA of the CDR3: TGTGCCAGCAGTTTATCGTACGGCGACAACTATGGCTACACCTTC. Its protein product is CASSLSYGDNYGYTF. The gene calls are TRBV27 and TRBJ1-2, with D hard to call. V gave up 0 bases and J gave up 2 bases, with 10 bases separating them. The CDR3 extends over 15 amino acids. The germline V gene encodes CDR1 MNHEY and CDR2 SMNVEV (reference sequence).

In this sample, this clone turned up once. The genes are TRBV27 and TRBJ2-5; possibly TRBD2 for D (6 bases). V was trimmed by 5 bases and J by 1 base, leaving 14 bases between them. Germline CDR1 is MNHEY and CDR2 is SMNVEV (reference sequence). This CDR3 comprises 15 residues. CDR3 sequence: CASSPRTILQETQYF. The DNA for the CDR3 is TGTGCCAGCAGTCCCAGGACTATCCTCCAAGAGACCCAGTACTTC.

The V gene is TRBV5-6, the J gene TRBJ1-2; 8 nucleotides align to TRBD1. V lost 4 bases and J lost 2; bases outside the gene matches: 13. CDR3 size: 17 residues. The germline V gene has CDR1 SGHDT and CDR2 YYEEEE. The CDR3 DNA sequence: TGTGCCAGCAGCCTCGGGATTCAGGGGGCCTTGAACTATGGCTACACCTTC. It translates to CASSLGIQGALNYGYTF.

The chain couples TRBV28 to TRBJ2-7, with a possible D match to TRBD2 (6 bases). Between the trimmed V and J ends, which lost 1 base and 3 bases, there was a span of 10 bases. CDR1 and CDR2 from the germline V gene are MDHEN and SYDVKM. This CDR3 has 14 residues. CDR3 sequence: CASSLFVGGYEQYF. CDR3 DNA: TGTGCCAGCAGTTTATTCGTGGGGGGCTACGAGCAGTACTTC.

Concerning this clone itself: Mismatch with germline at one junction end may stem from a read error. The V and J genes are TRBV6-5 and TRBJ2-7, with a tentative D call TRBD1 (6 bases). Germline assignment: CDR1 MNHEY and CDR2 SVGAGI. The CDR3 totals 14 residues. For the CDR3, the DNA is TGTGCCACCAGTTACGGACAGATACCCTACGAGCAGTACTTC. Protein sequence: CATSYGQIPYEQYF.

The rearrangement links TRBV2 to TRBJ1-1, with 7 positions matching TRBD1. V gave up 6 bases and J gave up 10 bases; unmatched junction bases: 11. The CDR3 spans 13 residues. Per the germline V gene, CDR1 is SNHLY and CDR2 is FYNNEI. CDR3 sequence reads: CASSLTGVEGAFF. CDR3 DNA: TGTGCCAGCAGCCTAACAGGGGTAGAAGGAGCTTTCTTT.

The J gene is TRBJ2-3, the V gene TRBV6-1; TRBD2 is a possible D gene (5 bases). Between the trimmed V and J ends, which lost 8 bases and 6 bases, there was a span of 15 bases. Germline V gene data show CDR1 as MNHNS and CDR2 as SASEGT. CDR3 length equals 13 residues. CDR3 protein: CASGSYVADTQYF. CDR3 bases: TGTGCCAGCGGGAGCTACGTGGCGGATACGCAGTATTTT.

The CDR3 reads CASSPDDGYGYTF. Here the CDR3 DNA reads TGTGCCAGCAGCCCCGACGACGGCTATGGCTACACCTTC. The chain uses TRBV7-9 and TRBJ1-2; no definite D call. There are 13 residues in the CDR3. Germline CDR1 reads SEHNR; CDR2 reads FQNEAQ (reference sequence). V was clipped by 5 bases and J by 4 bases, with 11 bases between them.

The rearrangement joins TRBV7-2 to TRBJ2-4, with 7 bases matching TRBD2. The germline gives CDR1 SGHTA, CDR2 FQGNSA. This CDR3 is built from 15 residues. With 1 base clipped from V and 3 bases from J, the junction kept 3 bases outside the gene matches. The chain's CDR3 is CASSLVTGGKNIQYF. The DNA for the CDR3 is TGTGCCAGCAGCTTAGTCACGGGAGGCAAAAACATTCAGTACTTC.

This rearrangement joins TRBV5-4 to TRBJ2-5; D is perhaps TRBD1 or TRBD2 (5 bases each). The ends were cut back, 4 bases at V and 4 bases at J, with 8 bases in the middle. Per the germline V gene, CDR1 is SGHNT and CDR2 is YYREEE (reference sequence). This CDR3 is built from 12 residues. CDR3 DNA sequence: TGTGCCAGCAGCGAGGGGACAGAGACCCAGTACTTC. Its protein product is CASSEGTETQYF.

The CDR3 bases are TGTGCCAGCAGCCCCCTAGCGGGGGGGCCGTTGGATGAGCAGTACTTC. It translates to CASSPLAGGPLDEQYF. The rearrangement uses TRBV5-4 and TRBJ2-7; 12 positions agree with TRBD2. The CDR3 extends over 16 amino acids. The trim removed 4 bases at V and 7 bases at J, leaving 12 bases unmatched. Germline assignment: CDR1 SGHNT and CDR2 YYREEE (reference sequence).

This sequence joins TRBV20-1 and TRBJ2-3; D remains ambiguous. The germline gives CDR1 DFQATT, CDR2 SNEGSKA (reference sequence). Trimming took 6 bases from V and 4 from J, leaving 8 bases between them. The CDR3 is 11 amino acids. The CDR3 is CSAYRPDTQYF. The CDR3 DNA sequence: TGCAGTGCCTATCGCCCAGATACGCAGTATTTT.

The genes are TRBV4-1 and TRBJ1-1, with 7 bases fitting TRBD1. CDR1 MGHRA and CDR2 YSYEKL come from the germline V gene. The CDR3 is made up of 15 amino acids. The junction had 7 bases not matched to a gene; V was cut back by 5 bases and J by 1 base. DNA of the CDR3: TGCGCCAGCAGCAGAACTACAGGGGCGAACACTGAAGCTTTCTTT. Amino acids: CASSRTTGANTEAFF.